This T cell receptor (beta chain) was observed in a study of metastatic and nonmetastatic thyroid tumors. Study details: From malignant and benign thyroid patients, repertoires in blood and in tumor or nodule tissue were compared.

Germline V CDR1 and CDR2: SNHLY, FYNNEI. The CDR3 is made up of 16 amino acids. Trimming pared 4 bases from V and 1 base from J, leaving 17 bases between. Thyroid surgery was preceded by no treatment in any patient. As processed by the authors: The study's classifier, a distant-metastasis tool for papillary thyroid cancer, was built using CDR3 differences across clinicopathological groups. Through MiXCR, TCRdb re-clonotyped the PCR reads. The V and J calls follow TCRdb's processing rather than the paper's. This table holds 9,500 to 15,000 clones, 32% found once. Judged by abundance, this clone is medium-sized (0.01 to 0.1%).

Specimen: tumor tissue. The chain joins TRBV2 to TRBJ2-7; weak D call: TRBD2 (6 bases). This TCR was recovered from a female donor with papillary thyroid cancer or a benign thyroid nodule (not recorded which). Some clones in this sample may be carry-over from other donors' samples. CDR3 DNA sequence: TGTGCCAGCAGTGGTTGGACGGGGGTAAAATCCTACGAGCAGTACTTC. The encoded protein is CASSGWTGVKSYEQYF.